A single sample gave rise to the 21 T cell receptor beta chains below, sequenced in a study of T cell clonotyping in hematopoietic cell transplantation (dated by TCRdb to the early 2020s). Read against the paper, the sample's time point label means: recipient sample about 28 days before transplant, after cytoreduction. The library was generated by the immunoSEQ multiplex PCR assay. The source is immuneACCESS, and TCRdb retained only in-frame sequences with V and J called. Part of the clones is not carried over; for the studies checked, unresolved V genes explain less than half of this, and the remainder is unexplained. Here the sample has about 20,000 clones; more than 75% occur a single time. The ten most abundant clones make up approximately 8.4% of the sample. The starting material was peripheral blood mononuclear cells, obtained before stem cell transplant. The source is a man aged 50 or older with acute myeloid leukemia. Some clones in this sample may be carry-over from other donors' samples.

The rearrangement uses TRBV11-3 and TRBJ2-2, with 7 bases matching TRBD2. Germline V gene lookup returns CDR1 SGHNT and CDR2 YENEEA. The CDR3 is made up of 16 amino acids. Trimming removed 5 bases from V and 4 bases from J; junction bases left unmatched: 10. The CDR3 DNA reads as TGTGCCAGCAGCCCCGGTGGGGGGGTTGGCACCGGGGAGCTGTTTTTT. Amino acids: CASSPGGGVGTGELFF.

CDR3 sequence reads: CASTRDPGYTF. Here the CDR3 DNA reads TGTGCCAGCACCAGGGACCCAGGCTACACCTTC. This sequence joins TRBV2 and TRBJ1-2; perhaps TRBD1 as D (5 bases). V shed 7 bases and J shed 8 bases, with 11 bases lying between them. This CDR3 region has 11 residues. Germline V gives CDR1 SNHLY, CDR2 FYNNEI.

The rearrangement links TRBV28 to TRBJ1-6; 8 nucleotides match TRBD1. CDR1 is MDHEN, CDR2 SYDVKM, per germline. There are 14 residues in the CDR3. V lost 6 bases, J lost 9 bases, and 7 bases stayed unmatched. The CDR3, as DNA: TGTGCCAGCAGGTCCACAGGGGGGAGTTCACCCCTCCACTTT. It codes for CASRSTGGSSPLHF.

The chain uses TRBV19 and TRBJ1-1; D is perhaps TRBD1 (6 bases). Germline CDR1 LNHDA, CDR2 SQIVND (reference sequence). This CDR3 contains 14 residues. V was clipped by 6 bases and J by 2 bases, with 13 bases between them. The CDR3 reads CASSIRTENTEAFF. The CDR3 DNA reads as TGTGCCAGTAGCATTCGGACAGAAAACACTGAAGCTTTCTTT.

The chain couples TRBV11-2 to TRBJ1-4; D perhaps matches TRBD1 (5 bases). V was cut by 1 base and J by 5 bases, with 11 bases left in between. Germline values: CDR1 SGHAT, CDR2 FQNNGV. This CDR3 has 15 amino acids. The CDR3 region has the DNA TGTGCCAGCAGCTTAGTTGCCAGGGTGAATGAAAAACTGTTTTTT. Translating it yields CASSLVARVNEKLFF.

The V gene is TRBV5-5, the J gene TRBJ1-1; D unclear. Trimming left V 4 bases short and J 6 bases short, with 16 bases between. CDR1 and CDR2 from the germline V gene are SGHKS and YYEKEE (reference sequence). There are 14 residues in the CDR3. CDR3 nucleotides: TGTGCCAGCAGCCCTCGGGTGGGCAGCCCTGAAGCTTTCTTT. It yields the protein CASSPRVGSPEAFF.

This clone was detected a few times. The V gene is TRBV7-2, the J gene TRBJ1-5; 7 nucleotides line up with TRBD1. The germline V gene encodes CDR1 SGHTA and CDR2 FQGNSA. The CDR3 covers 16 residues. With V trimmed by 5 bases and J by 0 bases, 7 bases remained unmatched. CDR3 in amino acids: CASSGGQISSNQPQHF. The CDR3 DNA sequence: TGTGCCAGCAGCGGGGGACAGATCTCTAGCAATCAGCCCCAGCATTTT.

As regards this clone: The sample contains more than one DNA sequence encoding this CDR3. This sequence joins TRBV2 and TRBJ2-1, with 13 bases that match TRBD2. The CDR3 totals 15 residues. The germline V gene encodes CDR1 SNHLY and CDR2 FYNNEI. The ends lost 7 bases at V and 5 bases at J; junction bases unmatched: 5. DNA for the CDR3: TGTGCCAGCACCAGACTAGCGGGGGGAGACAATGAGCAGTTCTTC. Encoded protein: CASTRLAGGDNEQFF.

This chain uses TRBV19 with TRBJ1-4; TRBD1 matches at 11 bases. This CDR3 region has 15 residues. Germline lookup yields CDR1 LNHDA and CDR2 SQIVND (reference sequence). V gave up 9 bases and J gave up 3 bases; unmatched junction bases: 6. The CDR3: CASLDRGLPNEKLFF. DNA for the CDR3: TGTGCCAGCTTGGACAGGGGGCTTCCTAATGAAAAACTGTTTTTT. Variable domain in full (rest from reference TRBV19 and TRBJ1-4): DGGITQSPKYLFRKEGQNVTLSCEQNLNHDAMYWYRQDPGQGLRLIYYSQIVNDFQKGDIAEGYSVSREKKESFPLTVTSAQKNPTAFYLCASLDRGLPNEKLFFGSGTQLSVL.

This chain links TRBV7-2 with TRBJ2-5, with a possible D match to TRBD1 (5 bases). Germline values: CDR1 SGHTA, CDR2 FQGNSA. The CDR3 spans 15 residues. V was trimmed by 3 bases and J by 5 bases, leaving 16 bases between them. The CDR3 reads CASSFQGGVGETQYF. CDR3 coding DNA: TGTGCCAGCAGCTTCCAGGGTGGGGTAGGGGAGACCCAGTACTTC.

The CDR3 DNA sequence: TGTGCCAGCAGTGAATACCGGGATATCTACGAGCAGTACTTC. Translated: CASSEYRDIYEQYF. This rearrangement joins TRBV25-1 to TRBJ2-7; D might be TRBD2 (5 bases). Germline CDR1 MGHDK, CDR2 SYGVNS. The CDR3 length is 14 residues. V gave up 0 bases and J gave up 3 bases, with 9 bases separating them.

This clone has just a few counts. J is TRBJ2-7 and V is TRBV7-2, with a weak D call TRBD2 (6 bases). Germline CDR1 and CDR2: SGHTA and FQGNSA. This CDR3 contains 14 residues. V was trimmed by 0 bases and J by 6 bases, leaving 12 bases between them. The chain's CDR3 is CASSLAVSGGEQYF. CDR3 DNA: TGTGCCAGCAGCTTAGCGGTGTCCGGGGGCGAGCAGTACTTC.

The V call is TRBV11-2, the J call TRBJ2-7; D gene unclear. V lost 4 bases to trimming and J lost 3 bases, with 7 bases between them. Germline assignment: CDR1 SGHAT and CDR2 FQNNGV. This CDR3 contains 12 residues. CDR3 sequence (DNA): TGTGCCAGCAGCTACGACGGCTACGAGCAGTACTTC. Encoded protein: CASSYDGYEQYF.

V and J are TRBV7-2 and TRBJ2-3, with D perhaps being TRBD1 or TRBD2 (5 bases each). Germline V gene data show CDR1 as SGHTA and CDR2 as FQGNSA. The CDR3 covers 17 residues. Trimming took 3 bases from V and 1 from J, leaving 17 bases between them. The CDR3 spells CASSLGGFWGRTDTQYF. CDR3 DNA: TGTGCCAGCAGCTTGGGCGGTTTCTGGGGACGCACAGATACGCAGTATTTT.

The rearrangement joins TRBV7-6 to TRBJ2-7; TRBD1 matches 11 bases. The CDR3 sequence is 14 residues long. CDR1 and CDR2 from the germline V gene are SGHVS and FNYEAQ. V shed 3 bases and J 7 bases; nucleotides not matched to a gene: 5. CDR3 DNA: TGTGCCAGCAGCTTTGGACAGGGGGCGCGAGAGCAGTACTTC. Translation: CASSFGQGAREQYF.

This CDR3 reads CASRSRDSYGYTF. In DNA form, the CDR3 reads TGTGCCAGCAGAAGTCGGGACTCCTATGGCTACACCTTC. This chain connects TRBV9 to TRBJ1-2; TRBD1 might be the D (5 bases). The CDR3 totals 13 residues. Trimming stripped 5 bases from V and 4 bases from J, with 12 bases between. CDR1 is SGDLS, CDR2 YYNGEE, per germline. Supplemented by reference TRBV9 and TRBJ1-2, the full variable domain reads DSGVTQTPKHLITATGQRVTLRCSPRSGDLSVYWYQQSLDQGLQFLIQYYNGEERAKGNILERFSAQQFPDLHSELNLSSLELGDSALYFCASRSRDSYGYTFGSGTRLTVV.

The chain links TRBV6-5 to TRBJ1-6; a weak D match, TRBD1 (6 bases). Germline values: CDR1 MNHEY, CDR2 SVGAGI. The CDR3 is made up of 15 amino acids. The ends were cut back, 2 bases at V and 10 bases at J, with 15 bases in the middle. The CDR3 DNA is TGTGCCAGCAGTTACGGAGCGGGGGCTGTGTCACCCCTCCACTTT. Protein product: CASSYGAGAVSPLHF.

V gene TRBV7-2 combines with J gene TRBJ2-1; D might be TRBD2 (6 bases). Germline V CDR1 and CDR2: SGHTA, FQGNSA. This CDR3 is 13 amino acids long. Deletions cut 1 base from V and 12 bases from J, with 13 bases between. In nucleotides, the CDR3 is TGTGCCAGCAGCTTAGGCAGGGAGGAAGGGCAGTTCTTC. It codes for CASSLGREEGQFF.

V usage is TRBV5-8 and J usage is TRBJ1-1; D remains unclear. Deletions cut 0 bases from V and 1 base from J, with 7 bases between. Germline V gives CDR1 SGHTS, CDR2 YDEGEE. CDR3 length: 14 amino acids. CDR3 in amino acids: CASSLAPGNTEAFF. CDR3 sequence (DNA): TGTGCCAGCAGCTTGGCGCCGGGGAACACTGAAGCTTTCTTT.

The chain joins TRBV2 to TRBJ2-2; D is possibly TRBD1 (5 bases). CDR3 length equals 13 residues. The V end was cut by 4 bases, the J end by 6 bases, with 9 bases between. CDR1 is SNHLY and CDR2 is FYNNEI in the germline V gene. The CDR3 reads CASSGQGPGELFF. CDR3 nucleotides: TGTGCCAGCAGTGGTCAGGGCCCCGGGGAGCTGTTTTTT. The full variable domain, completed using reference TRBV2 and TRBJ2-2, is EPEVTQTPSHQVTQMGQEVILRCVPISNHLYFYWYRQILGQKVEFLVSFYNNEISEKSEIFDDQFSVERPDGSNFTLKIRSTKLEDSAMYFCASSGQGPGELFFGEGSRLTVL.

This chain connects TRBV30 to TRBJ1-6; 9 positions agree with TRBD1. With 2 bases clipped from V and 9 bases from J, the junction kept 17 bases outside the gene matches. Per germline, CDR1 GTSNPN and CDR2 SVGIG (reference sequence). CDR3 size: 18 residues. CDR3 in DNA: TGTGCCTGGAGTTCCGGGACAGGGACCCCCACCTATGTTTCACCCCTCCACTTT. Amino acid sequence: CAWSSGTGTPTYVSPLHF.